Detailed here is one TCR beta chain. This record belongs to a study of shared clonotypes between healthy human individuals. Study context: Each donor had three CD4 naive, three CD4 memory, two CD8 naive and one CD8 memory plate.

Naive-designated CD8 cells lacked CD45RO, were positively enriched for CCR7, and omitted terminally differentiated effector memory CD45RA+ cells. Those who donated, Caucasian adults without exception, all lived in Nashville, Tennessee. The germline V gene has CDR1 SGHRS and CDR2 YFSETQ. Trimming cost V 2 bases and J 4 bases, with 16 bases left between them. This CDR3 contains 16 residues. The material for each subset, its genomic DNA, was split evenly across several immunoSEQ plates. In the sorted-subset replicate PCRs, approximately 200 ng DNA, roughly 30,000 T cell genomes, was used. This table comes from immunoSEQ multiplex PCR, and its TCRdb copy is limited to in-frame clones, with some not included. The data contain about 580,000 clones, roughly 98% of them singletons.

Sequenced: naive CD8+ T cells sorted from blood. The clonotype originates from a man in his thirties or forties in good health. The rearrangement links TRBV5-1 to TRBJ2-1; D is perhaps TRBD1 (6 bases). This CDR3 reads CASSFGDKGIYNEQFF. Written as DNA, the CDR3 is TGCGCCAGCAGCTTTGGGGACAAGGGGATTTACAATGAGCAGTTCTTC.